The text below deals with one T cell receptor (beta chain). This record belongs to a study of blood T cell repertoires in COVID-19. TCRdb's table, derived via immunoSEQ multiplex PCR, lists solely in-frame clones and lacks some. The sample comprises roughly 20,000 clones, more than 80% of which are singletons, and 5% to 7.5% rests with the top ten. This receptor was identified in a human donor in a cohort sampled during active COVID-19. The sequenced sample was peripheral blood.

CDR3 sequence reads: CASSEGAKGDGYTF. The CDR3 coding sequence is TGTGCCAGCAGTGAAGGAGCCAAAGGGGATGGCTACACCTTC. The V and J genes are TRBV6-1 and TRBJ1-2; TRBD1 might be the D (5 bases). The CDR3 runs to 14 residues. The germline V gene has CDR1 MNHNS and CDR2 SASEGT. Deletions cut 1 base from V and 6 bases from J, with 12 bases between.